This T cell receptor (beta chain) was observed in a study of T cell responses to AZD1222 COVID-19 vaccine. TCRdb keeps only in-frame clones here, not all; method: immunoSEQ multiplex PCR. The top ten hold 1.5% to 2.5% of the sample, which has roughly 140,000 clones, approximately 91% seen once. This CDR3 comprises 14 residues. Trimming took 2 bases from V and 4 from J; bases not matched to a gene: 1. The germline V gene has CDR1 SGDLS and CDR2 YYNGEE. The TCR was taken from an adult who received the AZD1222 COVID-19 vaccine. The sequences come from peripheral blood, collected 28 days after the second AZD1222 dose. The gene calls are TRBV9 and TRBJ2-3; 10 positions agree with TRBD1. CDR3 in amino acids: CASSVDRGPDTQYF. The CDR3 nucleotides read TGTGCCAGCAGCGTCGACAGGGGGCCAGATACGCAGTATTTT. Drawing the rest from reference TRBV9 and TRBJ2-3, the complete variable domain is DSGVTQTPKHLITATGQRVTLRCSPRSGDLSVYWYQQSLDQGLQFLIQYYNGEERAKGNILERFSAQQFPDLHSELNLSSLELGDSALYFCASSVDRGPDTQYFGPGTRLTVL.